These T cell receptor beta chains were read from a single sample in a study of post-analysis software for immune sequencing data. MiXCR was run by TCRdb on the PCR reads, yielding one entry per CDR3 protein. The sample holds about 540,000 distinct CDR3 sequences; about a third are singletons and the top ten take about 6%. Sequenced material: blood. These receptors all come from a girl under 18 with multiple sclerosis. Both conserved end residues are part of each CDR3. The order of the fields is clone size, D gene, V gene, J gene, CDR3 DNA, CDR3 protein. The D gene is left open where the match is weak. Clone size is given for some rows only: seen once, a few or many times, or a class if the clone is expanded.

clone size: NA
D gene: TRBD2
V gene: TRBV5-1
J gene: TRBJ2-3
CDR3 DNA: TGCGCCAGCAGCTTAAGCGGGGGACGGTCAGATACGCAGTATTTT
CDR3 protein: CASSLSGGRSDTQYF

clone size: NA
D gene: NA
V gene: TRBV5-6
J gene: TRBJ1-1
CDR3 DNA: TGTGCCAGCAGCCCGGGAGGCAGGCGAAGGACTGAAGCTTTCTTT
CDR3 protein: CASSPGGRRRTEAFF

clone size: NA
D gene: NA
V gene: TRBV6-5
J gene: TRBJ2-3
CDR3 DNA: TGTGCCAGCATTGGATCCCTTGTAGGGACAGATACGCAGTATTTT
CDR3 protein: CASIGSLVGTDTQYF

clone size: NA
D gene: TRBD1
V gene: TRBV2
J gene: TRBJ2-7
CDR3 DNA: TGTGCCAGCCAAAAACAGGGGCTCAGCTACGAGCAGTACTTC
CDR3 protein: CASQKQGLSYEQYF

clone size: NA
D gene: NA
V gene: TRBV4-1
J gene: TRBJ1-4
CDR3 DNA: TGCGCCAGCAGCCTCACCGACGGTGAAAAACTGTTTTTT
CDR3 protein: CASSLTDGEKLFF

clone size: few
D gene: TRBD1
V gene: TRBV5-6
J gene: TRBJ1-1
CDR3 DNA: TGTGCCAGCAGCCTGCCACAGGGGCCCGGATTAGCTTTCTTT
CDR3 protein: CASSLPQGPGLAFF

clone size: NA
D gene: NA
V gene: TRBV5-1
J gene: TRBJ2-5
CDR3 DNA: TGCGCCAGCAGCTTGGGCGACAGGAAACAAGAGACCCAGTACTTC
CDR3 protein: CASSLGDRKQETQYF

clone size: few
D gene: NA
V gene: TRBV28
J gene: TRBJ2-1
CDR3 DNA: TGTGCCAGCAGTTTAGGCCCGGGGTTTGAGCAGTTCTTC
CDR3 protein: CASSLGPGFEQFF

clone size: NA
D gene: NA
V gene: TRBV20-1
J gene: TRBJ1-2
CDR3 DNA: TGCAGTGCTTCCCCACCGCACAGGGCGCCAGATGGCTACACCTTC
CDR3 protein: CSASPPHRAPDGYTF

clone size: NA
D gene: NA
V gene: TRBV7-8
J gene: TRBJ1-4
CDR3 DNA: TGTGTCAGCAGCTCCTCCAGGGGACCTAATGAAAAACTGTTTTTT
CDR3 protein: CVSSSSRGPNEKLFF

clone size: NA
D gene: NA
V gene: TRBV3-1
J gene: TRBJ2-5
CDR3 DNA: TGTGCCAGCAGCCTACGGACGGGGAGGGAGACCCAGTACTTC
CDR3 protein: CASSLRTGRETQYF

clone size: few
D gene: NA
V gene: TRBV7-9
J gene: TRBJ2-5
CDR3 DNA: TGTGCCAGCAGCCCTAGCAGCCAAGAGACCCAGTACTTC
CDR3 protein: CASSPSSQETQYF

clone size: few
D gene: TRBD2
V gene: TRBV13
J gene: TRBJ2-3
CDR3 DNA: TGTGCCAGCAGCCCGGCGACTAGCGGGGGTGGAGATACGCAGTATTTT
CDR3 protein: CASSPATSGGGDTQYF

clone size: few
D gene: NA
V gene: TRBV5-6
J gene: TRBJ2-6
CDR3 DNA: TGTGCCAGCAGCTTGGTAGCAGGGAAAACTCCTGGGGCCAACGTCCTGACTTTC
CDR3 protein: CASSLVAGKTPGANVLTF

clone size: NA
D gene: NA
V gene: TRBV20-1
J gene: TRBJ2-3
CDR3 DNA: TGCAGTGCTACACTCATGACGGGGGCCACAGATACGCAGTATTTT
CDR3 protein: CSATLMTGATDTQYF

clone size: NA
D gene: NA
V gene: TRBV5-4
J gene: TRBJ2-1
CDR3 DNA: TGTGCCAGCAGCCCACGTTGGGCGGGACCCTACAATGAGCAGTTCTTC
CDR3 protein: CASSPRWAGPYNEQFF

clone size: NA
D gene: NA
V gene: TRBV10-3
J gene: TRBJ1-1
CDR3 DNA: TGTGCCATCAGAGAGGACCGTCCAGCCATGAACACTGAAGCTTTCTTT
CDR3 protein: CAIREDRPAMNTEAFF

clone size: NA
D gene: NA
V gene: TRBV12-3/TRBV12-4
J gene: TRBJ1-2
CDR3 DNA: TGTGCCAGCAGTTTCCCGGGGGCCGGCGGCTACACCTTC
CDR3 protein: CASSFPGAGGYTF

clone size: NA
D gene: TRBD1
V gene: TRBV5-1
J gene: TRBJ1-2
CDR3 DNA: TGCGCCAGCAGCTCGACAGGGTGTGGTGGCTACACCTTC
CDR3 protein: CASSSTGCGGYTF

clone size: NA
D gene: TRBD1
V gene: TRBV5-1
J gene: TRBJ2-6
CDR3 DNA: TGCGCCAGCAGCTCGGGGACAGGTTCGGCTGGGGCCAACGTCCGGACTTTC
CDR3 protein: CASSSGTGSAGANVRTF

clone size: few
D gene: NA
V gene: TRBV18
J gene: TRBJ1-2
CDR3 DNA: TGTGCCAGCTCACTCGGGGCGACGCTTCTCGGGTATGGCTACACCTTC
CDR3 protein: CASSLGATLLGYGYTF

clone size: NA
D gene: NA
V gene: TRBV25-1
J gene: TRBJ2-7
CDR3 DNA: TGTGCCAGCAGTGCGGAACTCCGCTCCTACGAGCAGTACTTC
CDR3 protein: CASSAELRSYEQYF

clone size: few
D gene: NA
V gene: TRBV28
J gene: TRBJ2-3
CDR3 DNA: TGTGCCAGCAGGATCGGGGAGAGCACAGATACGCAGTATTTT
CDR3 protein: CASRIGESTDTQYF